The entry below gives a single TCR beta chain sequence along with its context. V lost 1 base to trimming and J lost 7 bases; unmatched junction nucleotides: 9. CDR1 and CDR2 (germline): SEHNR, FQNEAQ (reference sequence). The CDR3 is 16 amino acids. These data originate in a study of blood T cell repertoires in COVID-19. Overall study: COVID-19 samples, acute and convalescent, were from the United States, Italy and Spain. The cDNA or gDNA used as material had been derived from T cells, B-cell-depleted T cells, or PBMCs.

In the study's own analysis: Amplifying reference gene primers gave estimates of nucleated cell counts. TCRdb keeps only in-frame clones here, not all; method: immunoSEQ multiplex PCR. Clone size and V and J calls were adopted from that table, with D and trimming inferred from the DNA. The table records roughly 140,000 clones, approximately 90% of them present only once. Sequencing was done on a sample of peripheral blood. This sequence was found in a woman aged 40 to 50 with acute or convalescent COVID-19. The chain links TRBV7-9 to TRBJ1-4; 7 bases are shared with TRBD1. CDR3 nucleotides: TGTGCCAGCAGCTTAGTGCGGGCAGGGGGGACTGAAAAACTGTTTTTT. Amino acids: CASSLVRAGGTEKLFF.